Shown below are 18 T cell receptor beta chains from a single sample sequenced in a study of spatial heterogeneity in lung cancer. The sample's time point: blood at routine non-recurrence follow-up after resection. Each CDR3 protein gets one entry after TCRdb re-called the 5' RACE reads with MiXCR. Of around 70,000 distinct CDR3 sequences in the sample, roughly 9% are singletons; the top ten hold 1.9%. The sequencing used PBMCs, collected at follow-up. Receptor source: a female donor with early-stage non-small cell lung cancer.

At least ten counts were recorded for this clonotype. The CDR3 sequence is CASTQAGASTDTQYF. The CDR3 nucleotides are TGTGCCAGCACCCAAGCGGGAGCTAGCACAGATACGCAGTATTTT. The V gene is TRBV27, the J gene TRBJ2-3; TRBD2 aligns across 8 bases. Germline trimming cut 7 bases from V and 0 bases from J; bases unmatched to any gene: 6. CDR1 and CDR2 from the germline V gene are MNHEY and SMNVEV (reference sequence). The CDR3 extends over 15 amino acids.

The sample holds many counts of this clonotype. The chain links TRBV12-3 or TRBV12-4 to TRBJ2-1; TRBD2 aligns across 12 bases. Trimming took 6 bases from V and 5 from J; bases not matched to a gene: 8. CDR3 size: 16 residues. The CDR3 region is CASSQTSGSPNNEQFF. CDR3 coding DNA: TGTGCCAGCAGCCAGACTAGCGGGAGTCCGAACAATGAGCAGTTCTTC.

This clonotype was recorded at least ten times. The chain joins TRBV5-1 to TRBJ2-7; 8 bases fit TRBD2. This CDR3 contains 15 residues. After removal of 4 bases from V and 4 bases from J, the junction contained 10 bases not matched to a gene. Germline-derived CDR1 and CDR2 are SGHRS and YFSETQ. As DNA, the CDR3 is TGCGCCAGCAGCCGGGAGGGACTCCAGATGTACGAGCAGTACTTC. It specifies CASSREGLQMYEQYF.

On this clonotype itself: This sequence may be a read error, since a much larger clone differs from it by one base. The DNA of the CDR3 is TGCGCCAACAGCCTCGATGGTTCACCCCTCCACTTT. Its translation: CANSLDGSPLHF. The chain employs TRBV5-1 and TRBJ1-6; no clear D. The CDR3 extends over 12 amino acids. CDR1 is SGHRS, CDR2 YFSETQ, per germline.

The CDR3 region is CASSLSPSGTGEAFF. As DNA, the CDR3 is TGCGCCAGCAGCTTGTCCCCCAGTGGGACAGGTGAAGCTTTCTTT. V usage is TRBV5-1 and J usage is TRBJ1-1; 8 nucleotides agree with TRBD1. The V gene end was trimmed by 1 base and the J gene end by 7 bases; junction bases not matched to a gene: 9. Germline-derived CDR1 and CDR2 are SGHRS and YFSETQ. The length of the CDR3 is 15 residues.

This clonotype is a singleton in its sample. One base away lies a much larger clone, so this may be a sequencing read error. This sequence joins TRBV7-6 and TRBJ1-6; TRBD1 matches 7 bases. Germline V lookup: CDR1 SGHVS, CDR2 FNYEAQ. This CDR3 is built from 15 residues. In nucleotides, the CDR3 is TGTGTCAGCAGCTTAAAGGGACAGAATAATTCACCCCTCCACTTT. Translating it yields CVSSLKGQNNSPLHF.

This clonotype was observed at least ten times. The chain has TRBV7-9 and TRBJ2-2; D ambiguous. Trimming took off 7 bases at V and 11 bases at J, with 17 bases between the two ends. In germline, CDR1 is SEHNR, CDR2 FQNEAQ (reference sequence). The CDR3 spans 13 residues. The CDR3 loop reads CASTLIGSQELFF. DNA for the CDR3: TGTGCCAGCACCCTTATTGGCAGCCAAGAGCTGTTTTTT.

This clonotype was counted only a few times. The rearrangement uses TRBV6-5 and TRBJ2-2; 9 bases map to TRBD2. Germline V gene data show CDR1 as MNHEY and CDR2 as SVGAGI. With V trimmed by 4 bases and J by 4 bases, 4 bases remained unmatched. This CDR3 region has 15 residues. The CDR3 DNA follows: TGTGCCAGCAGTTTAGCGGGAGTCCGCACCGGGGAGCTGTTTTTT. Translation gives CASSLAGVRTGELFF.

V usage is TRBV9 and J usage is TRBJ2-3; perhaps TRBD2 as D (5 bases). The length of the CDR3 is 14 residues. CDR1 and CDR2 (germline): SGDLS, YYNGEE. V was cut by 3 bases and J by 2 bases, with 10 bases left in between. CDR3 coding DNA: TGTGCCAGCAGCGAGACGGGAACCACAGATACGCAGTATTTT. Translated, it gives CASSETGTTDTQYF.

This clonotype was found many times. The chain links TRBV7-3 to TRBJ2-1, with 9 bases aligning to TRBD2. Trimming took 5 bases from V and 3 from J; bases not matched to a gene: 5. This CDR3 has 15 amino acids. Germline V CDR1 and CDR2: SGHTA, FQGTGA. The CDR3, as DNA: TGTGCCAGCAGCCCGACTAGCGGAGACTACAATGAGCAGTTCTTC. Translating gives CASSPTSGDYNEQFF.

This clonotype was observed at least ten times. This chain links TRBV7-9 with TRBJ2-3; 11 bases map to TRBD2. CDR3 length: 14 amino acids. Germline V CDR1 and CDR2: SEHNR, FQNEAQ (reference sequence). V lost 5 bases and J lost 11; bases outside the gene matches: 9. For the CDR3, the DNA is TGTGCCAGCAGCCAAACTAGCGGGAGTAGTGTGCAGTATTTT. Protein sequence: CASSQTSGSSVQYF.

The sample holds many counts of this clonotype. The V call is TRBV20-1, the J call TRBJ1-2; D gene ambiguous. The CDR3 runs 11 residues. Germline V gene lookup returns CDR1 DFQATT and CDR2 SNEGSKA (reference sequence). With 6 bases removed from V and 8 bases from J, the gap between germline ends came to 13 bases. CDR3 loop: CSAPYLEGYTF. The CDR3 bases are TGCAGTGCCCCATACCTTGAGGGCTACACCTTC.

This clonotype was observed many times. CDR3 in amino acids: CASSLDPGGGSYNEQFF. The CDR3 DNA reads as TGTGCCAGCAGCTTAGACCCTGGAGGCGGCTCCTACAATGAGCAGTTCTTC. This chain uses TRBV7-9 with TRBJ2-1; possible D gene TRBD2, 5 bases. This CDR3 region has 17 residues. Germline V gives CDR1 SEHNR, CDR2 FQNEAQ (reference sequence). Trimming took off 1 base at V and 0 bases at J, with 13 bases between the two ends.

There are many counts of this clonotype. The chain combines TRBV2 with TRBJ2-7, with 7 bases identical to TRBD1. The V segment lost 4 bases and the J segment 2 bases; nucleotides outside the gene matches: 5. Germline lookup yields CDR1 SNHLY and CDR2 FYNNEI. This CDR3 comprises 14 residues. The CDR3 DNA follows: TGTGCCAGCAGTGTTCGCGACAGGGCCTACGAGCAGTACTTC. This translates into CASSVRDRAYEQYF. The full variable domain, with the rest looked up from reference TRBV2 and TRBJ2-7, is EPEVTQTPSHQVTQMGQEVILRCVPISNHLYFYWYRQILGQKVEFLVSFYNNEISEKSEIFDDQFSVERPDGSNFTLKIRSTKLEDSAMYFCASSVRDRAYEQYFGPGTRLTVT.

The rearrangement joins TRBV5-1 to TRBJ2-5; D is perhaps TRBD1 (6 bases). The CDR3 spans 15 residues. From germline, CDR1 is SGHRS and CDR2 YFSETQ. V was pared by 4 bases and J by 1 base, with 14 bases between. The CDR3 protein is CASSPPQGLQETQYF. The CDR3 DNA is TGCGCCAGCAGCCCCCCGCAGGGGCTCCAAGAGACCCAGTACTTC.

At least ten counts were recorded for this clonotype. The V gene is TRBV5-1, the J gene TRBJ1-5, with D unclear. This CDR3 has 13 amino acids. Germline loops: CDR1 SGHRS, CDR2 YFSETQ. V lost 4 bases to trimming and J lost 5 bases, with 10 bases between them. In nucleotides, the CDR3 is TGCGCCAGCAGCGGGCAGCCCGATCAGCCCCAGCATTTT. It yields the protein CASSGQPDQPQHF.

In this sample, this clonotype turned up many times. V gene TRBV4-2 combines with J gene TRBJ1-4; D not certain. There are 16 residues in the CDR3. Looked up from germline, CDR1 is LGHNA and CDR2 is YNFKEQ. V dropped 0 bases and J dropped 7 bases, with 15 bases sitting between them. The CDR3 DNA reads as TGTGCCAGCAGCCAAGAGCGGTGGTCAAGGCGTGAAAAACTGTTTTTT. Translation: CASSQERWSRREKLFF.

In DNA form, the CDR3 reads TGTGCCACCAGTGATTTGCTGAGAGCGGGAGGGGACAATGAGCAGTTCTTC. Protein sequence: CATSDLLRAGGDNEQFF. The chain carries TRBV24-1 and TRBJ2-1; the match to TRBD2 covers 10 bases. Germline V lookup: CDR1 KGHDR, CDR2 SFDVKD. The CDR3 has 17 residues. Trimming at V came to 0 bases and at J to 5 bases, leaving 6 bases not matched to a gene.